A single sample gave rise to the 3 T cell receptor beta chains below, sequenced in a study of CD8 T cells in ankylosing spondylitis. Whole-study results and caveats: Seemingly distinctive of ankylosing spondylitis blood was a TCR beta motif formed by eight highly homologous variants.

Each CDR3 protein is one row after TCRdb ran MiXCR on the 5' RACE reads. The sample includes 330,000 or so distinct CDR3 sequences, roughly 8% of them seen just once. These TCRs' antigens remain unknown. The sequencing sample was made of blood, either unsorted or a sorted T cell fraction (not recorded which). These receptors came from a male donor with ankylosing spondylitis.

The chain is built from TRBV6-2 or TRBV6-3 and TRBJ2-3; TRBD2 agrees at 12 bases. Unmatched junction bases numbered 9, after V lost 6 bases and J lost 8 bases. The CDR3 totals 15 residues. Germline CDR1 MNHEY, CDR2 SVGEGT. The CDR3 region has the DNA TGTGCCAGCAGCAACGACCTACTAGCGGGGGGTACGCAGTATTTT. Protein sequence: CASSNDLLAGGTQYF.

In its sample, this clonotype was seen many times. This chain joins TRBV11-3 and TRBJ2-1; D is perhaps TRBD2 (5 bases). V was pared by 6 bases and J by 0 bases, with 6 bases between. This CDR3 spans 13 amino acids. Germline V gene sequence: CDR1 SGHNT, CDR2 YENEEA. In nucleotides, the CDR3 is TGTGCCAGCAGTAGCGCCTCCTACAATGAGCAGTTCTTC. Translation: CASSSASYNEQFF.

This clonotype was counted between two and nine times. The CDR3 region is CASSQAQGGSTEAFF. As DNA, the CDR3 is TGTGCCAGCTCTCAGGCCCAGGGGGGGAGCACTGAAGCTTTCTTT. The V gene is TRBV18, the J gene TRBJ1-1, with 7 bases matching TRBD1. Germline CDR1 is KGHSH and CDR2 is LQKENI. Germline trimming cut 6 bases from V and 4 bases from J; bases unmatched to any gene: 11. This CDR3 has 15 residues.